This TCR beta chain is drawn from a study of cytotoxic CD8 clonotypes in ibrutinib-treated CLL. About the study: Patient counts were 11 relapsed/refractory, over 14 treatment-naive and around 18 IGHV unmutated. A median approximately 12 months of treatment, range 6 to 36, preceded the collection of response samples. Mean values per sample were around 250,000 productive templates and roughly 90,000 productive rearrangements.

This clone was seen more than once but under ten times. The target antigen is unknown. TCRdb's copy holds only in-frame clones and misses some; the assay was immunoSEQ multiplex PCR. Among under 75,000 clones listed, approximately 71% were seen once. Findings and limits, study-wide: An increase in clonality occurred at ibrutinib response, followed by a return toward baseline at progression.

The receptor's source is a human donor with chronic lymphocytic leukemia. The sample here was PBMCs, taken after 12 months of ibrutinib treatment.

In DNA form, the CDR3 reads TGTGCCAGTAGTGAGCGGACAGGGACAACGGAGACCCAGTACTTC. This encodes CASSERTGTTETQYF. V gene TRBV19 combines with J gene TRBJ2-5; 8 positions match TRBD1. Germline-derived CDR1 and CDR2 are LNHDA and SQIVND (reference sequence). The V and J ends lost 5 bases and 5 bases, in that order; junction bases with no gene match: 10. The CDR3 has 15 amino acids.